This TCR beta chain was recorded in a study of T cell responses to AZD1222 COVID-19 vaccine. Note on this clone: Its antigen is currently unknown.

Produced via immunoSEQ multiplex PCR; TCRdb's table is partial and in-frame only. The sample holds 150,000 to 200,000 clones, about 89% seen once. V lost 3 bases, J lost 0 bases, and 5 bases stayed unmatched. The CDR3 is 15 residues long. Germline V CDR1 and CDR2: SGHRS, YFSETQ. Study conclusions and caveats: Spike-specific TCR repertoires showed rising breadth and depth after two AZD1222 doses. A mostly white British donor set with more females was recruited, and clonal diversity was possibly underestimated. Only a handful of AZD1222 recipients were seropositive at baseline.

The sample in question was peripheral blood, obtained 28 days after the second AZD1222 dose. The TCR comes from an adult who received the AZD1222 COVID-19 vaccine. The chain uses TRBV5-1 and TRBJ2-7; TRBD2 agrees at 8 bases. The CDR3 sequence: CASSWGAGGSYEQYF. DNA of the CDR3: TGCGCCAGCAGCTGGGGGGCGGGGGGCTCCTACGAGCAGTACTTC.